The rows below give T cell receptor beta chains drawn from one sample of a study of T-cell reconstitution after alpha-beta-depleted transplantation in children. TCRdb fed the PCR reads into MiXCR, producing one record per CDR3 protein. The sample yields about 400,000 distinct CDR3 sequences, about an eighth seen once. This specimen was PBMCs, taken from the stem cell graft. The origin of the receptors is a human donor who donated a stem cell graft to a child with Fanconi anemia. Both conserved end residues are part of each CDR3. The order of the fields is J gene, clone size, D gene, V gene, CDR3 protein, CDR3 DNA. D genes are given only for firm matches. Rows give clone size only sometimes, using once, few, many, or a class for an expanded clone.

j_call: TRBJ1-5
clone_size: many
d_call: NA
v_call: TRBV12-3/TRBV12-4
cdr3_aa: CASSPDRYGAQHF
cdr3_nt: TGTGCCAGCAGCCCCGACAGGTATGGGGCCCAGCATTTT

j_call: TRBJ1-5
clone_size: NA
d_call: NA
v_call: TRBV4-3
cdr3_aa: CASSQVGHNQPQHF
cdr3_nt: TGCGCCAGCAGCCAAGTGGGACACAATCAGCCCCAGCATTTT

j_call: TRBJ1-1
clone_size: few
d_call: TRBD1
v_call: TRBV28
cdr3_aa: CASSLTGALNTEAFF
cdr3_nt: TGTGCCAGCAGCTTGACAGGGGCACTGAACACTGAAGCTTTCTTT

j_call: TRBJ1-3
clone_size: many
d_call: NA
v_call: TRBV6-1
cdr3_aa: CASSEGSTFDGNTIYF
cdr3_nt: TGTGCCAGCAGTGAGGGGTCGACGTTCGATGGAAACACCATATATTTT

j_call: TRBJ2-3
clone_size: many
d_call: NA
v_call: TRBV5-5
cdr3_aa: CASSLEYTDTQYF
cdr3_nt: TGTGCCAGCAGCTTGGAGTACACAGATACGCAGTATTTT

j_call: TRBJ2-5
clone_size: many
d_call: NA
v_call: TRBV29-1
cdr3_aa: CSVGPGVQETQYF
cdr3_nt: TGCAGCGTTGGCCCGGGGGTACAAGAGACCCAGTACTTC

j_call: TRBJ1-5
clone_size: few
d_call: NA
v_call: TRBV12-3/TRBV12-4
cdr3_aa: CASSLRRGGQPQHF
cdr3_nt: TGTGCCAGCAGTTTACGCAGGGGTGGTCAGCCCCAGCATTTT

j_call: TRBJ2-2
clone_size: few
d_call: NA
v_call: TRBV19
cdr3_aa: CASKGPEYPGELFF
cdr3_nt: TGTGCCAGTAAGGGACCCGAGTATCCCGGGGAGCTGTTTTTT

j_call: TRBJ2-1
clone_size: NA
d_call: NA
v_call: TRBV7-6
cdr3_aa: CASGWGRGYNEQFF
cdr3_nt: TGTGCCAGCGGCTGGGGCAGGGGCTACAATGAGCAGTTCTTC

j_call: TRBJ2-5
clone_size: NA
d_call: TRBD1
v_call: TRBV11-2
cdr3_aa: CASGTVLEETQYF
cdr3_nt: TGTGCCAGCGGGACAGTTCTCGAAGAGACCCAGTACTTC

j_call: TRBJ1-1
clone_size: many
d_call: NA
v_call: TRBV5-1
cdr3_aa: CASSSVAGVAEAFF
cdr3_nt: TGCGCCAGCAGCTCGGTAGCGGGCGTAGCTGAAGCTTTCTTT

j_call: TRBJ1-3
clone_size: NA
d_call: NA
v_call: TRBV29-1
cdr3_aa: CSVGGGTSGNTIYF
cdr3_nt: TGCAGCGTTGGTGGCGGAACCTCTGGAAACACCATATATTTT

j_call: TRBJ2-2
clone_size: many
d_call: NA
v_call: TRBV12-3/TRBV12-4
cdr3_aa: CASSLGRTNTGELFF
cdr3_nt: TGTGCCAGCAGTTTGGGCCGAACGAACACCGGGGAGCTGTTTTTT